The 7 T cell receptor beta chains reported below all come from one sample, sequenced in a study of T cells in Graves' hyperthyroidism and ophthalmopathy. From RNA transcripts, TCR beta CDR3 regions were amplified. The TCR CDR3 first-round RT-PCR relied on the HTBI primer set. TCRdb analysed the multiplex PCR reads with MiXCR anew, one entry per CDR3 protein. The data hold about 290,000 distinct CDR3 sequences, with approximately 14% observed a single time. Input material: blood. The receptors here all came from a middle-aged woman with Graves' hyperthyroidism.

A few counts support this clonotype. This chain connects TRBV10-2 to TRBJ1-5; weak D call: TRBD1 (5 bases). Looked up from germline, CDR1 is WSHSY and CDR2 is SAAADI. The CDR3 is 14 amino acids. V lost 6 bases, J lost 3 bases, and 12 bases lay in between. CDR3 nucleotide sequence: TGCGCCAGCAGCACCGGGACTTCCAATCAGCCCCAGCATTTT. Translation: CASSTGTSNQPQHF.

The chain links TRBV7-9 to TRBJ2-2; D not resolved. V was clipped by 5 bases and J by 10 bases, with 11 bases between them. CDR3 length: 12 residues. Germline lookup yields CDR1 SEHNR and CDR2 FQNEAQ (reference sequence). The CDR3 DNA is TGTGCCAGCAGCACGAGGACGATGGAGCTGTTTTTT. Its translation is CASSTRTMELFF.

This sequence joins TRBV5-4 and TRBJ2-7, with TRBD1 matching 9 bases. The CDR3 is 15 amino acids. V shed 4 bases, J shed 9 bases, and the junction held 14 bases outside the gene matches. CDR1 and CDR2 (germline): SGHNT, YYREEE (reference sequence). The CDR3 region is CASSPQGARGTLQYF. DNA for the CDR3: TGTGCCAGCAGCCCACAGGGGGCCCGGGGAACGCTGCAGTACTTC.

This clonotype was recorded many times. This rearrangement joins TRBV28 to TRBJ2-7, with 9 bases aligning to TRBD2. Trimming took 8 bases from V and 2 from J; bases not matched to a gene: 13. Germline V gene sequence: CDR1 MDHEN, CDR2 SYDVKM. The CDR3 has 16 residues. CDR3 sequence: CASRSGGREGTYEQYF. The CDR3 region has the DNA TGTGCCAGCCGATCCGGGGGGCGGGAGGGTACCTACGAGCAGTACTTC.

As for this clonotype: This may be a read error, as it is one base from a much larger clone. The V and J genes are TRBV28 and TRBJ2-5; unclear D gene. The CDR3 covers 13 residues. CDR1 is MDHEN, CDR2 SYDVKM, per germline. CDR3 loop: CAGSPSAEETQYF. CDR3 coding DNA: TGTGCCGGCAGTCCCTCGGCAGAAGAGACCCAGTACTTC.

In its sample, this clonotype was seen many times. This chain uses TRBV27 with TRBJ2-7, with 7 nucleotides matching TRBD1. The CDR3 extends over 13 amino acids. CDR1 is MNHEY, CDR2 SMNVEV, per germline (reference sequence). J lost 3 bases, V lost 5 bases, and 4 bases had no gene match. In DNA form, the CDR3 reads TGTGCCAGCAGTAGACAGGGTTTCTACGAGCAGTACTTC. Translation: CASSRQGFYEQYF.

This clonotype was detected ten times or more. The CDR3 bases are TGCAGTGCTTCTGCCGGGCCGAGCAATCAGCCCCAGCATTTT. Protein product: CSASAGPSNQPQHF. The chain uses TRBV20-1 and TRBJ1-5; D unresolved. Deletions cut 5 bases from V and 1 base from J, with 12 bases between. CDR1 and CDR2 (germline): DFQATT, SNEGSKA (reference sequence). This CDR3 is built from 14 residues.